This T cell receptor (beta chain) derives from a study of CD8+CD57+ T cells in acquired aplastic anemia. The overall study: Sorted CD4+ plus CD8+ cells gave DNA averaging roughly 3 ug. Where healthy donors were concerned, CD4+ cells averaged about 10 million reads. Findings and caveats of the study: Some 30 was the count of CD8+ CDR3 sequences that patients shared with controls.

This clonotype was recorded at least ten times. The antigen remains undetermined. Germline CDR1 is MNHEY and CDR2 is SVGEGT. This CDR3 region has 15 residues. V was clipped by 5 bases and J by 4 bases, with 17 bases between them. Profiling that covered TCR beta VDJ and CDR3 relied on genomic DNA as its template. TCRdb itself ran the reads through MiXCR, one entry per CDR3 protein. The repertoire holds just over 400,000 distinct CDR3 sequences, with about two thirds as singletons. The sample consisted of sorted CD4+, CD8+, or CD8+CD57+ T cells (not recorded which) from PBMCs. V gene TRBV6-2 or TRBV6-3 combines with J gene TRBJ1-2; possibly TRBD1 for D (6 bases). The TCR comes from a human donor in good health, serving as a control. CDR3 loop: CASSRPPGDTYGYTF. CDR3 DNA: TGTGCCAGCAGTAGGCCTCCAGGGGACACCTATGGCTACACCTTC.